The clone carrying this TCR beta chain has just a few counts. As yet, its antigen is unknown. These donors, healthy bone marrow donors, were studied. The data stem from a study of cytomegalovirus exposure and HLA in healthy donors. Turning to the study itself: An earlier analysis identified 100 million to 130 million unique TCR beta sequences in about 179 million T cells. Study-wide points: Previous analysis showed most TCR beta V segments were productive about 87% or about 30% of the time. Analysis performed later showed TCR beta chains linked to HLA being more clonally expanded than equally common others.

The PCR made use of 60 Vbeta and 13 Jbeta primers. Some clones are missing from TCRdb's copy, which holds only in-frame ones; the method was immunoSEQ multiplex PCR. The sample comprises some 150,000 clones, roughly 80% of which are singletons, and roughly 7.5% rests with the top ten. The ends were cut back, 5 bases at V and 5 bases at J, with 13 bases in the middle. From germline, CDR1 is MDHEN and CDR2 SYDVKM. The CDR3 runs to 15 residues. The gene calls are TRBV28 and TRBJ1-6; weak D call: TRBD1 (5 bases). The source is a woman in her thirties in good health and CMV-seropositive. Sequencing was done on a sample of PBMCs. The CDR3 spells CASSPSDRDNSPLHF. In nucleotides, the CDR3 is TGTGCCAGCAGTCCGTCCGACAGAGATAATTCACCCCTCCACTTT.